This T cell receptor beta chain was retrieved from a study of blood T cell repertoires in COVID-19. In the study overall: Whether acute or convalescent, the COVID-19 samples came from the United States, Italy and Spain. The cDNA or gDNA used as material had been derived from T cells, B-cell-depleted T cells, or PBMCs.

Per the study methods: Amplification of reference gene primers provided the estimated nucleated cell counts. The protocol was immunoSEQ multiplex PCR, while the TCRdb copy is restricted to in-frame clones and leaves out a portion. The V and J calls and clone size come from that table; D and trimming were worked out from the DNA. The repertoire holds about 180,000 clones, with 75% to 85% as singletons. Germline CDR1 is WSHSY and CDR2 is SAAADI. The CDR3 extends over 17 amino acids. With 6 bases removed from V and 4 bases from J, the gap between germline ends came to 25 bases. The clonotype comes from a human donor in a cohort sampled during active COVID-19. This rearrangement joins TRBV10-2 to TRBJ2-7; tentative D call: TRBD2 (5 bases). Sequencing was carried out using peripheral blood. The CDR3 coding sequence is TGCGCCAGCAGCCAGTCCCCCTCCCGCGGCGGGTCTTACGAGCAGTACTTC. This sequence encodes CASSQSPSRGGSYEQYF.